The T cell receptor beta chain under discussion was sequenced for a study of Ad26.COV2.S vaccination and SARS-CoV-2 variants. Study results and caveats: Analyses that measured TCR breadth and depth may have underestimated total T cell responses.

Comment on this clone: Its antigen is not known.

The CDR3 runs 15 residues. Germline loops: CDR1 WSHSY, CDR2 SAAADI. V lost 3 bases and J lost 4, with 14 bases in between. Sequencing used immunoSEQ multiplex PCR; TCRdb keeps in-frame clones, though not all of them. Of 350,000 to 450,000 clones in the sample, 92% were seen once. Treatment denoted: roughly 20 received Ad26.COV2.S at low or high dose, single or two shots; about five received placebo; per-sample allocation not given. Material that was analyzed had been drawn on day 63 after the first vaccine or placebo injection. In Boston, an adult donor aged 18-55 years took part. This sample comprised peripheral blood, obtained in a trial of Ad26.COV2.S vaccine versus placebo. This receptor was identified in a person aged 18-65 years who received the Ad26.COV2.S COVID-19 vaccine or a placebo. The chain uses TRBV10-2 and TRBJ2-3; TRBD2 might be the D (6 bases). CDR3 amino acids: CASSELGRTPDTQYF. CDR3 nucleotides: TGCGCCAGCAGTGAATTGGGGAGGACGCCAGATACGCAGTATTTT.